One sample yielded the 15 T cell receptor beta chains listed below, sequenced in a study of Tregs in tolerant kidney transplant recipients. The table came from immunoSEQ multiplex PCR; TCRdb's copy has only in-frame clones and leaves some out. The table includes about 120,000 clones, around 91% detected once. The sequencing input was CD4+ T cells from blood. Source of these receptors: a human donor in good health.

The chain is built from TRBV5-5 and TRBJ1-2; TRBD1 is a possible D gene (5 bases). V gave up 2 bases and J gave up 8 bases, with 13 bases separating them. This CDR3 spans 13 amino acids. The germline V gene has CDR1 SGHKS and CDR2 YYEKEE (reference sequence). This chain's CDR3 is CASSLPGNGGYTF. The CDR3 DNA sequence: TGTGCCAGCAGCTTACCAGGGAATGGGGGCTACACCTTC.

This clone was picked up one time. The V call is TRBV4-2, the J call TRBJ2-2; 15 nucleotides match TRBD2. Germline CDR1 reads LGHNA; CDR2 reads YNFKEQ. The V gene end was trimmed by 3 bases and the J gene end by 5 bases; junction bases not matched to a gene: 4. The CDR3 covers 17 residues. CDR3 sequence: CASSQAGLAGGTGELFF. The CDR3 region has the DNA TGTGCCAGCAGCCAGGCTGGACTAGCGGGAGGGACCGGGGAGCTGTTTTTT.

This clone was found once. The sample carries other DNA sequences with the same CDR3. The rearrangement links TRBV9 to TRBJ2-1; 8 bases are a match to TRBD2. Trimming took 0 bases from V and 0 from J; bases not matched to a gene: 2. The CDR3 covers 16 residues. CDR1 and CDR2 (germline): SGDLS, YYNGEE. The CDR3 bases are TGTGCCAGCAGCGTAGGTAGCGGGAACTCCTACAATGAGCAGTTCTTC. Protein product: CASSVGSGNSYNEQFF.

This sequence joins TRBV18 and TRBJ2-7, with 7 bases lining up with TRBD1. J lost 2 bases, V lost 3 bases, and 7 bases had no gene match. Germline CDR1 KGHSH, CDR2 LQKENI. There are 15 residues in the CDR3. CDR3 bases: TGTGCCAGCTCACCCGGCGAAGGGGGCACCTACGAGCAGTACTTC. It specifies CASSPGEGGTYEQYF.

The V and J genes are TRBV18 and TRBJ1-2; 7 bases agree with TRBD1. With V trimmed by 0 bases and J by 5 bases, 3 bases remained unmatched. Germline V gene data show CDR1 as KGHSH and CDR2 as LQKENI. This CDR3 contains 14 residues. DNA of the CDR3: TGTGCCAGCTCACCACCGGCAGGGGGGTATGGCTACACCTTC. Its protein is CASSPPAGGYGYTF.

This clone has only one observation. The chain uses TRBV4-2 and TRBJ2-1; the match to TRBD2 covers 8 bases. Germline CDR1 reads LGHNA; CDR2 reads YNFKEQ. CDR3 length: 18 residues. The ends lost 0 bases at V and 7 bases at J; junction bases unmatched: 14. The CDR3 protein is CASSQDPRAGGFRNEQFF. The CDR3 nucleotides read TGTGCCAGCAGCCAAGATCCAAGGGCGGGGGGATTTAGAAATGAGCAGTTCTTC.

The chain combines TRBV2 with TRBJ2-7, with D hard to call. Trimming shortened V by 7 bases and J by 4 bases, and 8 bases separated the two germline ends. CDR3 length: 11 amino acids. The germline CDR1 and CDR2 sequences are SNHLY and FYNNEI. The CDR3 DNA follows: TGTGCCAGCATGGAAGTTTACGAGCAGTACTTC. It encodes CASMEVYEQYF.

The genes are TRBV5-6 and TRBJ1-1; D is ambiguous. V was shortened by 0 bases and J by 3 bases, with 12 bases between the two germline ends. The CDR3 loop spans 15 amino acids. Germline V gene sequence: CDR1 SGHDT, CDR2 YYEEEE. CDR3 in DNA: TGTGCCAGCAGCTTGGCCGGACTGATGGACACTGAAGCTTTCTTT. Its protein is CASSLAGLMDTEAFF.

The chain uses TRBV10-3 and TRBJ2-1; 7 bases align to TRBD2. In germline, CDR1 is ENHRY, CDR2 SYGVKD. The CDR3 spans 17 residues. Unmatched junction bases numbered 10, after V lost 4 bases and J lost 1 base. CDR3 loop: CAISGPNSGLSYNEQFF. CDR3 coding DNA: TGTGCCATCAGTGGGCCAAATAGCGGGCTTTCCTACAATGAGCAGTTCTTC.

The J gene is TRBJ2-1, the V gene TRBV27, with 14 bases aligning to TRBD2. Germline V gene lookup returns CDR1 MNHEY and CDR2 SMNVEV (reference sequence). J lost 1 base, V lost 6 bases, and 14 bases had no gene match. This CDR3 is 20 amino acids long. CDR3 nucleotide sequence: TGTGCCAGCAGCAAATGGACTAGCGGGAGGAGGGAGGTTTCCTACAATGAGCAGTTCTTC. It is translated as CASSKWTSGRREVSYNEQFF.

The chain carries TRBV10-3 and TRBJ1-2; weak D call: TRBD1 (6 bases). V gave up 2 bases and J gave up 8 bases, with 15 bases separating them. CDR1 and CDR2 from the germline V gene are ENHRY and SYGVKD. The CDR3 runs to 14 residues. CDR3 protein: CAISEGGEAWGYTF. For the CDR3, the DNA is TGTGCCATCAGTGAGGGGGGCGAAGCTTGGGGCTACACCTTC.

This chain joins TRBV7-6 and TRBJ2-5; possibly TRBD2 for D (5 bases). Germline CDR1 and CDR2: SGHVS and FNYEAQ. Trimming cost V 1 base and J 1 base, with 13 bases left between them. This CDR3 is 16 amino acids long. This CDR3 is CASSLVGGSSQETQYF. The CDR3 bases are TGTGCCAGCAGCTTAGTGGGCGGGTCCTCCCAAGAGACCCAGTACTTC.

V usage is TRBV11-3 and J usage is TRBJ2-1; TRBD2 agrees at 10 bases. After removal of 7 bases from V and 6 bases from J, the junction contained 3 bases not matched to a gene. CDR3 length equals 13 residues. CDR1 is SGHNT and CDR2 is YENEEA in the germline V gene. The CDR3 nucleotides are TGTGCCAGCACGACTAGCGGGCGCAATGAGCAGTTCTTC. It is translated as CASTTSGRNEQFF. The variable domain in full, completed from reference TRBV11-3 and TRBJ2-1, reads EAGVVQSPRYKIIEKKQPVAFWCNPISGHNTLYWYLQNLGQGPELLIRYENEEAVDDSQLPKDRFSAERLKGVDSTLKIQPAELGDSAVYLCASTTSGRNEQFFGPGTRLTVL.

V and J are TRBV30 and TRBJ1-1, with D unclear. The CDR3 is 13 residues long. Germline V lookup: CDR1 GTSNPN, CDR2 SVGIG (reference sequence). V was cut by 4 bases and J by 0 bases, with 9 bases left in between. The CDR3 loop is CAWTVQLNTEAFF. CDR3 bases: TGTGCCTGGACGGTACAGCTGAACACTGAAGCTTTCTTT. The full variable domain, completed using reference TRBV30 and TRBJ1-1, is SQTIHQWPATLVQPVGSPLSLECTVEGTSNPNLYWYRQAAGRGLQLLFYSVGIGQISSEVPQNLSASRPQDRQFILSSKKLLLSDSGFYLCAWTVQLNTEAFFGQGTRLTVV.

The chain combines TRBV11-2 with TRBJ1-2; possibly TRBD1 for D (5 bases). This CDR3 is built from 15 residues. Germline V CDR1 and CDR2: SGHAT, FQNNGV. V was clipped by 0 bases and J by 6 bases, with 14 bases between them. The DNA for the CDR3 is TGTGCCAGCAGCTTAGATAGGACACGTCTTGATGGCTACACCTTC. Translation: CASSLDRTRLDGYTF.